The sequence of this TCR beta chain was determined in a study of OX40 agonist ivuxolimab in advanced cancers. On the study more broadly: A male proportion of 82.7% was recorded, with mean age around 62 years and range about 20 to 90.

This CDR3 comprises 18 residues. Germline lookup yields CDR1 MGHRA and CDR2 YSYEKL. With 0 bases removed from V and 3 bases from J, the gap between germline ends came to 18 bases. TCRdb's copy holds only in-frame clones and misses some; the assay was immunoSEQ multiplex PCR. The data hold roughly 35,000 clones, with 75% to 85% observed a single time. Sequencing was performed on CD4+ or CD8+ T cells sorted from blood, taken in a trial of the OX40 agonist ivuxolimab. This sequence was found in an adult with an advanced solid tumor such as melanoma, head and neck, liver or kidney cancer. The chain carries TRBV4-1 and TRBJ1-5; a weak D match, TRBD1 (6 bases). The CDR3: CASSQEGGGGLLNQPQHF. The CDR3 DNA is TGCGCCAGCAGCCAAGAAGGTGGGGGGGGGCTCCTCAATCAGCCCCAGCATTTT.